The 18 T cell receptor beta chains listed next were all sequenced from one sample in a study of post-analysis software for immune sequencing data. Study observations and caveats: In patients, TRBV5-6, TRBV5-1 and TRBV20-1 belonged to about five TRBV segments found more frequently than in controls.

TCR beta cDNA libraries included unique molecular identifiers. In TCRdb, the PCR reads were re-called with MiXCR into one record per CDR3 protein. This table has fewer than 850,000 distinct CDR3 sequences, around 46% appearing once. For these TCRs, the target antigens are not known. Sequencing was performed on blood. These receptors originate from a girl aged 10-17 years with multiple sclerosis.

The chain joins TRBV2 to TRBJ1-6; TRBD1 matches at 7 bases. The CDR3 consists of 13 residues. After removal of 4 bases from V and 12 bases from J, the junction contained 6 bases not matched to a gene. Germline CDR1 SNHLY, CDR2 FYNNEI. The CDR3 spells CASSANYRGPLHF. The DNA for the CDR3 is TGTGCCAGCAGTGCTAATTACAGGGGACCCCTCCACTTT.

This chain connects TRBV6-5 to TRBJ2-6; the D is unclear. With 6 bases removed from V and 2 bases from J, the gap between germline ends came to 5 bases. The CDR3 has 13 residues. The germline gives CDR1 MNHEY, CDR2 SVGAGI. CDR3 in amino acids: CASSETGANVLTF. CDR3 coding DNA: TGTGCCAGCAGCGAAACTGGGGCCAACGTCCTGACTTTC.

The V gene is TRBV12-3 or TRBV12-4, the J gene TRBJ2-5; D unresolved. The germline V and J ends were trimmed by 2 bases and 2 bases, with 9 bases remaining between them. The CDR3 extends over 14 amino acids. The CDR3 here is CASSLRAVQETQYF. CDR3 nucleotide sequence: TGTGCCAGCAGTTTAAGGGCGGTACAAGAGACCCAGTACTTC.

This clonotype was seen a handful of times. The chain joins TRBV5-6 to TRBJ2-4, with D possibly matching TRBD1 (7 bases). The CDR3 is made up of 14 amino acids. V was pared by 3 bases and J by 8 bases, with 15 bases between. Looked up from germline, CDR1 is SGHDT and CDR2 is YYEEEE. CDR3 region: CASSSGDRDHIQYF. The CDR3 region has the DNA TGTGCCAGCAGCTCGGGGGACAGAGACCACATTCAGTACTTC.

This clonotype was counted between two and nine times. The rearrangement links TRBV29-1 to TRBJ2-3; D is undetermined. V lost 7 bases and J lost 2, with 10 bases in between. The CDR3 has 12 amino acids. Germline values: CDR1 SQVTM, CDR2 ANQGSEA. The chain's CDR3 is CSGSPSTDTQYF. The CDR3 DNA is TGCAGCGGCAGCCCTTCCACAGATACGCAGTATTTT.

The chain is built from TRBV5-1 and TRBJ2-7, with D unclear. With 4 bases removed from V and 5 bases from J, the gap between germline ends came to 7 bases. The CDR3 has 11 amino acids. Per germline, CDR1 SGHRS and CDR2 YFSETQ. The CDR3 spells CASSGSHEQYF. The CDR3 region has the DNA TGCGCCAGCAGCGGATCACACGAGCAGTACTTC.

The chain employs TRBV7-6 and TRBJ2-1; 7 nucleotides line up with TRBD2. The germline V gene encodes CDR1 SGHVS and CDR2 FNYEAQ. The CDR3 sequence is 16 residues long. Trimming at V came to 6 bases and at J to 0 bases, leaving 8 bases not matched to a gene. The DNA of the CDR3 is TGTGCCAGCAGTCCCGGGGGGTATAGCTCCTACAATGAGCAGTTCTTC. Its protein is CASSPGGYSSYNEQFF.

The chain has TRBV2 and TRBJ2-1, with D perhaps assigned TRBD1 or TRBD2 (6 bases each). The germline gives CDR1 SNHLY, CDR2 FYNNEI. V was clipped by 1 base and J by 4 bases, with 11 bases between them. This CDR3 is built from 15 residues. For the CDR3, the DNA is TGTGCCAGCAGTGAAGGCGGGACACTGTACAATGAGCAGTTCTTC. Translated, it gives CASSEGGTLYNEQFF.

V is TRBV30 and J is TRBJ1-5; D may be TRBD1 (6 bases). This CDR3 is 15 amino acids long. Trimming took off 1 base at V and 9 bases at J, with 19 bases between the two ends. Germline CDR1 GTSNPN, CDR2 SVGIG (reference sequence). CDR3 DNA: TGTGCCTGGAGTGCCCGGGACACTAACCGAGGGCCCCAGCATTTT. It is translated as CAWSARDTNRGPQHF. Together with reference TRBV30 and TRBJ1-5, the CDR3 gives the full variable domain: SQTIHQWPATLVQPVGSPLSLECTVEGTSNPNLYWYRQAAGRGLQLLFYSVGIGQISSEVPQNLSASRPQDRQFILSSKKLLLSDSGFYLCAWSARDTNRGPQHFGDGTRLSIL.

The chain couples TRBV29-1 to TRBJ2-1; tentatively, D is TRBD2 (7 bases). The CDR3 is 14 amino acids. CDR1 is SQVTM and CDR2 is ANQGSEA in the germline V gene. Trimming took off 4 bases at V and 2 bases at J, with 12 bases between the two ends. For the CDR3, the DNA is TGCAGCGTTGTGCGCGGGGGCACCTACAATGAGCAGTTCTTC. This codes for CSVVRGGTYNEQFF.

The gene calls are TRBV25-1 and TRBJ1-1, with TRBD1 as a possible D gene (6 bases). There are 15 residues in the CDR3. CDR1 is MGHDK and CDR2 is SYGVNS in the germline V gene. Deletions cut 4 bases from V and 4 bases from J, with 16 bases between. The CDR3 nucleotides are TGTGCCAGCAGTGCGGGACACCCCAGGGTCACTGAAGCTTTCTTT. It codes for CASSAGHPRVTEAFF.

The rearrangement uses TRBV7-9 and TRBJ2-1; TRBD2 agrees at 11 bases. This CDR3 comprises 14 residues. Germline CDR1 SEHNR, CDR2 FQNEAQ (reference sequence). J gave up 10 bases and V 8 bases, and 10 bases lay outside the gene matches. DNA of the CDR3: TGTGCCAGCTTACTAGCGGGAGAAGGGGACGAGCAGTTCTTC. This sequence encodes CASLLAGEGDEQFF.

This clonotype has a handful of counts. The V call is TRBV7-9, the J call TRBJ2-5; TRBD1 aligns across 7 bases. V dropped 5 bases and J dropped 1; count of bases not matched to a gene: 4. The CDR3 covers 14 residues. Per germline, CDR1 SEHNR and CDR2 FQNEAQ (reference sequence). Here the CDR3 DNA reads TGTGCCAGCAGCATACGACAGGGCCAAGAGACCCAGTACTTC. This encodes CASSIRQGQETQYF.

The chain couples TRBV20-1 to TRBJ2-7; TRBD2 aligns across 9 bases. Germline CDR1 is DFQATT and CDR2 is SNEGSKA (reference sequence). V dropped 0 bases and J dropped 5; count of bases not matched to a gene: 2. The CDR3 is 13 amino acids. CDR3 nucleotides: TGCAGTGCTAGAGAAGGCGGGAGGGACGAGCAGTACTTC. Translation gives CSAREGGRDEQYF.

This chain connects TRBV15 to TRBJ2-4; the D is unclear. Germline V gene data show CDR1 as LNHNV and CDR2 as YYDKDF (reference sequence). This CDR3 has 17 amino acids. V shed 1 base and J shed 3 bases, with 16 bases lying between them. CDR3 sequence: CATSRGRLSTDKNIQYF. CDR3 DNA sequence: TGTGCCACCAGCAGAGGCAGGTTGAGTACGGACAAAAACATTCAGTACTTC.

This clonotype was detected a few times. The chain uses TRBV29-1 and TRBJ2-1; D remains ambiguous. The CDR3 sequence is 14 residues long. V was clipped by 3 bases and J by 1 base, with 10 bases between them. Per germline, CDR1 SQVTM and CDR2 ANQGSEA. For the CDR3, the DNA is TGCAGCGTTGAGGCGGACCGTTCCTACAATGAGCAGTTCTTC. As protein: CSVEADRSYNEQFF.

The chain joins TRBV7-9 to TRBJ2-1; 7 bases are shared with TRBD2. Germline V gene sequence: CDR1 SEHNR, CDR2 FQNEAQ (reference sequence). After removal of 4 bases from V and 9 bases from J, the junction contained 15 bases not matched to a gene. The CDR3 length is 16 residues. CDR3: CASSSPLAERLGEQFF. The DNA for the CDR3 is TGTGCCAGCAGCTCTCCCCTAGCGGAACGTTTAGGTGAGCAGTTCTTC.

The chain is built from TRBV7-2 and TRBJ2-5; TRBD1 might be the D (5 bases). Per germline, CDR1 SGHTA and CDR2 FQGNSA. With 4 bases removed from V and 4 bases from J, the gap between germline ends came to 7 bases. The CDR3 totals 12 residues. CDR3 in DNA: TGTGCCAGCAGCTACAGGAGAGAGACCCAGTACTTC. Translating it yields CASSYRRETQYF. Drawing the rest from reference TRBV7-2 and TRBJ2-5, the complete variable domain is GAGVSQSPSNKVTEKGKDVELRCDPISGHTALYWYRQSLGQGLEFLIYFQGNSAPDKSGLPSDRFSAERTGGSVSTLTIQRTQQEDSAVYLCASSYRRETQYFGPGTRLLVL.